This T cell receptor beta chain stems from a study of shared clonotypes between healthy human individuals. Study-wide results and limits: Roughly 5% of naive CD4 clonotypes were shared across a few donors.

This clone occurred once. Antigen specificity is unknown. V shed 2 bases, J shed 3 bases, and the junction held 5 bases outside the gene matches. CDR3 length: 15 residues. In germline, CDR1 is ENHRY, CDR2 SYGVKD. Across several immunoSEQ plates, the genomic DNA of each subset was split evenly. Profiled with immunoSEQ multiplex PCR; TCRdb holds only in-frame clones, not every one. The data hold hundreds of thousands of clones, with 90% to 95% observed a single time. Naive CD8 cells lacked CD45RO, underwent positive selection for CCR7 and left out terminally differentiated effector memory CD45RA+ cells. The TCR was taken from a man aged 30 to 39 in good health. The chain uses TRBV10-3 and TRBJ2-7, with 9 bases matching TRBD2. Sequencing used naive CD8+ T cells sorted from blood. The CDR3 loop is CAISEGVAGDYEQYF. CDR3 in DNA: TGTGCCATCAGTGAGGGGGTAGCGGGGGACTACGAGCAGTACTTC.